The 26 T cell receptor beta chains below all came from one sample that was sequenced in a study of blood T cell repertoires in COVID-19. Profiling relied on immunoSEQ multiplex PCR, and the TCRdb table lists in-frame clones only, not all of them. This table holds approximately 390,000 clones, over 75% found once. Sequenced input: peripheral blood. The receptors here all came from an older woman with COVID-19, enrolled during active disease.

The rearrangement links TRBV7-9 to TRBJ1-4; TRBD1 matches 8 bases. V lost 3 bases to trimming and J lost 8 bases; unmatched junction nucleotides: 5. CDR1 is SEHNR, CDR2 FQNEAQ, per germline (reference sequence). This CDR3 is 14 amino acids long. CDR3 region: CASSLTGEGEKLFF. The CDR3 DNA reads as TGTGCCAGCAGCTTGACAGGGGAGGGCGAAAAACTGTTTTTT.

The gene calls are TRBV2 and TRBJ2-5, with 7 bases matching TRBD2. CDR1 is SNHLY and CDR2 is FYNNEI in the germline V gene. This CDR3 spans 14 amino acids. V shed 4 bases, J shed 1 base, and the junction held 3 bases outside the gene matches. CDR3 in DNA: TGTGCCAGCAGTGTAACGGGGGGCCAAGAGACCCAGTACTTC. This codes for CASSVTGGQETQYF.

The chain uses TRBV28 and TRBJ2-3, with TRBD2 matching over 14 bases. The CDR3 sequence is 18 residues long. Germline V CDR1 and CDR2: MDHEN, SYDVKM. The trim removed 6 bases at V and 2 bases at J, leaving 10 bases unmatched. The CDR3 DNA reads as TGTGCCAGCAGAGCCTGGCCGGGACTAGCGGGGGCCACAGATACGCAGTATTTT. Translating it yields CASRAWPGLAGATDTQYF.

V gene TRBV28 combines with J gene TRBJ2-5; D is perhaps TRBD2 (7 bases). The CDR3 contains 15 residues. V shed 3 bases and J shed 4 bases, with 15 bases lying between them. Germline CDR1 and CDR2: MDHEN and SYDVKM. The CDR3 DNA is TGTGCCAGCAGTTTCGGGGGGCGTATCGGAGAGACCCAGTACTTC. Residues: CASSFGGRIGETQYF.

This sequence joins TRBV4-1 and TRBJ1-1, with D unclear. This CDR3 has 15 amino acids. V was shortened by 0 bases and J by 1 base, with 9 bases between the two germline ends. The germline CDR1 and CDR2 sequences are MGHRA and YSYEKL. CDR3 sequence: CASSQDRIPNTEAFF. The CDR3 nucleotides are TGCGCCAGCAGCCAAGACCGTATCCCGAACACTGAAGCTTTCTTT.

The chain is built from TRBV6-5 and TRBJ2-7; the match to TRBD1 covers 9 bases. The germline CDR1 and CDR2 sequences are MNHEY and SVGAGI. V trimming: 2 bases; J trimming: 2 bases; junction bases outside the gene matches: 7. The CDR3 loop spans 16 amino acids. CDR3 in DNA: TGTGCCAGCAGTTACGGTGGACAGGGGTCTCCCTACGAGCAGTACTTC. Translation: CASSYGGQGSPYEQYF.

Concerning this clone: Other DNA sequences of this sample code for an identical CDR3. The chain's CDR3 is CASSLGQGGTEAFF. DNA for the CDR3: TGCGCCAGCAGCTTAGGACAGGGAGGTACTGAAGCTTTCTTT. V usage is TRBV5-1 and J usage is TRBJ1-1; TRBD1 aligns across 8 bases. With 2 bases clipped from V and 5 bases from J, the junction kept 5 bases outside the gene matches. Germline CDR1 reads SGHRS; CDR2 reads YFSETQ. The CDR3 covers 14 residues.

The chain's CDR3 is CASSLNLLAGKYF. As DNA, the CDR3 is TGTGCCAGCAGCTTAAACCTCCTAGCGGGGAAGTATTTT. V and J are TRBV7-3 and TRBJ2-3; TRBD2 agrees at 9 bases. J was trimmed by 13 bases and V by 1 base; bases with no gene match: 6. This CDR3 has 13 amino acids. CDR1 SGHTA and CDR2 FQGTGA come from the germline V gene. The full variable domain, in which reference TRBV7-3 and TRBJ2-3 provide the parts outside the CDR3, is GAGVSQTPSNKVTEKGKYVELRCDPISGHTALYWYRQSLGQGPEFLIYFQGTGAADDSGLPNDRFFAVRPEGSVSTLKIQRTERGDSAVYLCASSLNLLAGKYFGPGTRLTVL.

The chain combines TRBV2 with TRBJ1-1; possibly TRBD1 for D (5 bases). The germline V and J ends were trimmed by 3 bases and 5 bases, with 13 bases remaining between them. CDR3 length: 14 amino acids. Germline CDR1 reads SNHLY; CDR2 reads FYNNEI. This chain's CDR3 is CASSEVQGGTEAFF. Written as DNA, the CDR3 is TGTGCCAGCAGTGAGGTGCAGGGAGGTACTGAAGCTTTCTTT.

This rearrangement joins TRBV2 to TRBJ1-1; D unclear. This CDR3 spans 14 amino acids. With 3 bases removed from V and 0 bases from J, the gap between germline ends came to 8 bases. The V gene's germline CDR1 is SNHLY and CDR2 FYNNEI. CDR3 sequence reads: CASSDPRMNTEAFF. The CDR3 nucleotides read TGTGCCAGCAGTGACCCCAGGATGAACACTGAAGCTTTCTTT.

V usage is TRBV5-1 and J usage is TRBJ2-1; D is unclear. The CDR3 is made up of 16 amino acids. CDR1 is SGHRS and CDR2 is YFSETQ in the germline V gene. The germline V and J ends were trimmed by 1 base and 4 bases, with 15 bases remaining between them. CDR3 sequence reads: CASSLRPPGPYNEQFF. The CDR3 nucleotides are TGCGCCAGCAGCTTGAGGCCGCCAGGTCCATACAATGAGCAGTTCTTC.

This sequence joins TRBV19 and TRBJ2-5; D is possibly TRBD1 (5 bases). Trimming stripped 6 bases from V and 2 bases from J, with 10 bases between. In germline, CDR1 is LNHDA, CDR2 SQIVND (reference sequence). This CDR3 spans 13 amino acids. CDR3 residues: CASRGPAQETQYF. The CDR3 DNA reads TGTGCCAGTAGGGGGCCAGCTCAAGAGACCCAGTACTTC.

The chain combines TRBV6-6 with TRBJ1-2; 7 bases agree with TRBD1. V trimming: 6 bases; J trimming: 3 bases; junction bases outside the gene matches: 7. Germline CDR1 reads MNHNY; CDR2 reads SVGAGI (reference sequence). This CDR3 is 14 amino acids long. The CDR3 nucleotides read TGTGCCAGCAGCCCGACAGGGACGGACTATGGCTACACCTTC. Translation: CASSPTGTDYGYTF.

V and J are TRBV6-5 and TRBJ2-7; 7 nucleotides agree with TRBD1. This CDR3 is 15 amino acids long. With V trimmed by 0 bases and J by 3 bases, 5 bases remained unmatched. Looked up from germline, CDR1 is MNHEY and CDR2 is SVGAGI. CDR3 in amino acids: CASSYSGGPNYEQYF. CDR3 bases: TGTGCCAGCAGTTACTCAGGGGGCCCAAACTACGAGCAGTACTTC.

This chain's CDR3 is CASSFSNSNTEAFF. DNA of the CDR3: TGCGCCAGCAGCTTTAGTAATTCGAACACTGAAGCTTTCTTT. J is TRBJ1-1 and V is TRBV5-1; D unresolved. Germline CDR1 SGHRS, CDR2 YFSETQ. The CDR3 is made up of 14 amino acids. Trimming removed 2 bases at V and 1 base at J, with 9 bases between.

The chain employs TRBV7-9 and TRBJ1-5; 7 bases line up with TRBD1. The CDR3 is 16 residues long. V shed 1 base and J 1 base; nucleotides not matched to a gene: 4. The V gene's germline CDR1 is SEHNR and CDR2 FQNEAQ (reference sequence). CDR3 region: CASSLGQGRSNQPQHF. CDR3 coding DNA: TGTGCCAGCAGCTTAGGACAGGGTAGAAGCAATCAGCCCCAGCATTTT.

The chain carries TRBV4-2 and TRBJ2-1; 9 bases are a match to TRBD1. CDR3 length: 16 amino acids. Per germline, CDR1 LGHNA and CDR2 YNFKEQ. V was pared by 1 base and J by 7 bases, with 8 bases of the junction left unmatched. As DNA, the CDR3 is TGTGCCAGCAGCCAAGGGACAGGGGCAGGGTCGAATGAGCAGTTCTTC. This translates into CASSQGTGAGSNEQFF.

The rearrangement uses TRBV14 and TRBJ2-7; D is unresolved. With 8 bases removed from V and 0 bases from J, the gap between germline ends came to 11 bases. CDR1 and CDR2 from the germline V gene are SGHDN and FVKESK. This CDR3 is 13 amino acids long. The CDR3 coding sequence is TGTGCCAGCTCCAAGACAAACTCCTACGAGCAGTACTTC. Its protein is CASSKTNSYEQYF.

The chain combines TRBV2 with TRBJ2-7; D is unclear. Germline CDR1 is SNHLY and CDR2 is FYNNEI. The CDR3 runs to 11 residues. Trimming removed 6 bases at V and 3 bases at J, with 6 bases between. Written as DNA, the CDR3 is TGTGCCAGCAGACAGAACTACGAGCAGTACTTC. This translates into CASRQNYEQYF.

The chain uses TRBV27 and TRBJ1-3, with a weak D call TRBD1 (6 bases). This CDR3 is 13 amino acids long. Germline V gene data show CDR1 as MNHEY and CDR2 as SMNVEV (reference sequence). Written as DNA, the CDR3 is TGTGCAGTGGGGGCAATTTCTGGAAACACCATATATTTT. Translated: CAVGAISGNTIYF.

The V gene is TRBV19, the J gene TRBJ1-6; 10 positions match TRBD1. The CDR3 contains 14 residues. Trimming at V came to 3 bases and at J to 9 bases, leaving 2 bases not matched to a gene. CDR1 and CDR2 from the germline V gene are LNHDA and SQIVND (reference sequence). The CDR3 loop reads CASSIGQGVSPLHF. CDR3 nucleotides: TGTGCCAGTAGTATCGGACAGGGGGTTTCACCCCTCCACTTT. Looking up the rest from reference TRBV19 and TRBJ1-6 gives the full variable domain: DGGITQSPKYLFRKEGQNVTLSCEQNLNHDAMYWYRQDPGQGLRLIYYSQIVNDFQKGDIAEGYSVSREKKESFPLTVTSAQKNPTAFYLCASSIGQGVSPLHFGNGTRLTVT.

The CDR3 region has the DNA TGTGCCAGCAGCCAGCTCAGGACAGCCACCGGGGAGCTGTTTTTT. This codes for CASSQLRTATGELFF. The chain carries TRBV3-1 (or the pseudogene TRBV3-2) and TRBJ2-2, with D maybe TRBD1 (6 bases). Germline CDR1 is LGHDT and CDR2 is YNNKEL (reference sequence). The CDR3 is 15 amino acids. V was pared by 3 bases and J by 4 bases, with 12 bases between.

V and J are TRBV7-9 and TRBJ2-7; D is unresolved. This CDR3 contains 14 residues. Deletions cut 8 bases from V and 6 bases from J, with 20 bases between. Germline V gene lookup returns CDR1 SEHNR and CDR2 FQNEAQ (reference sequence). CDR3 protein: CASQIGRRTSEQYF. The CDR3 nucleotides are TGTGCCAGCCAAATCGGCAGGCGAACTTCCGAGCAGTACTTC.

V is TRBV27 and J is TRBJ2-2; TRBD2 aligns across 9 bases. This CDR3 spans 17 amino acids. Germline-derived CDR1 and CDR2 are MNHEY and SMNVEV (reference sequence). V shed 4 bases, J shed 1 base, and the junction held 7 bases outside the gene matches. CDR3 DNA: TGTGCCAGCAGTTCTCCGCCGACTAGCGGGAACACCGGGGAGCTGTTTTTT. The encoded protein is CASSSPPTSGNTGELFF.

As regards this clone: The DNA is left out, because the CDR3 cannot be placed on it with certainty; the CDR3 is given as TCRdb lists it. The V call is TRBV5-6, the J call TRBJ1-1; TRBD1 is taken as the D call from the table, unchecked against the DNA. The CDR3 length equals 17 residues, ends included. Germline CDR1 SGHDT, CDR2 YYEEEE. The CDR3 region is CASSFGPGQGPNTEAFF.

The chain links TRBV7-9 to TRBJ1-1; 9 bases line up with TRBD1. Germline CDR1 and CDR2: SEHNR and FQNEAQ (reference sequence). CDR3 length: 17 amino acids. V shed 1 base and J 7 bases; nucleotides not matched to a gene: 13. CDR3 nucleotide sequence: TGTGCCAGCAGCTTAGGGGGGCGGGACAGGGTGGTTTTTGAAGCTTTCTTT. This codes for CASSLGGRDRVVFEAFF.